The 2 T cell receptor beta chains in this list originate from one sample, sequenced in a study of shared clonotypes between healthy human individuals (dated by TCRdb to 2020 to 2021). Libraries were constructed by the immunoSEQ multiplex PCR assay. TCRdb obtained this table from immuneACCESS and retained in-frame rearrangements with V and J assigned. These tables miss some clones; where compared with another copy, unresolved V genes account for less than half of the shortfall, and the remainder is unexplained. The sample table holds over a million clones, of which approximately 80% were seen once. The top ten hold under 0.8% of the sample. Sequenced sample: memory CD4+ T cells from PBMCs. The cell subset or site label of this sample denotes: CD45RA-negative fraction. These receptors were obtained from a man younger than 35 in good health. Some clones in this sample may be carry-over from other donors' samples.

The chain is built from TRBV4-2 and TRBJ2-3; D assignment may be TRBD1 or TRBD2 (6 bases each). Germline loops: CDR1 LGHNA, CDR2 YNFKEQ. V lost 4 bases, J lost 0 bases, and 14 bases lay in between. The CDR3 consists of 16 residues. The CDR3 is CASSPGANPSTDTQYF. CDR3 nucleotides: TGTGCCAGCAGCCCGGGGGCGAACCCTAGCACAGATACGCAGTATTTT.

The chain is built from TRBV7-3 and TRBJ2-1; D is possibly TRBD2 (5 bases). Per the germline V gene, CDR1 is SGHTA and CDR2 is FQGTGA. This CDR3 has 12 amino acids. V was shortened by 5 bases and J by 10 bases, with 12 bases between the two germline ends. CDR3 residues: CASSLPPGEQFF. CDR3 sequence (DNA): TGTGCCAGCAGCCTCCCCCCGGGAGAGCAGTTCTTC.